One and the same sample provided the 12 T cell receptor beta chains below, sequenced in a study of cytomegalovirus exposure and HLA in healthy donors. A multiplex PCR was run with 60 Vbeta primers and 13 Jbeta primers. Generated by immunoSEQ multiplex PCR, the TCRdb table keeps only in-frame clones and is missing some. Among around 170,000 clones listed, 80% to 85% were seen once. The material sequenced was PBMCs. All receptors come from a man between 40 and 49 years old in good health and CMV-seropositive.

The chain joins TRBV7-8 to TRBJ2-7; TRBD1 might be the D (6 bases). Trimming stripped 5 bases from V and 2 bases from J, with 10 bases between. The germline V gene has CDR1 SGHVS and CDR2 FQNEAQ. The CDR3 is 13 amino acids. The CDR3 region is CASSRTGTYEQYF. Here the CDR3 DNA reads TGTGCCAGCAGCCGTACAGGGACCTACGAGCAGTACTTC. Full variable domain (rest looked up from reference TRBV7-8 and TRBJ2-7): GAGVSQSPRYKVAKRGQDVALRCDPISGHVSLFWYQQALGQGPEFLTYFQNEAQLDKSGLPSDRFFAERPEGSVSTLKIQRTQQEDSAVYLCASSRTGTYEQYFGPGTRLTVT.

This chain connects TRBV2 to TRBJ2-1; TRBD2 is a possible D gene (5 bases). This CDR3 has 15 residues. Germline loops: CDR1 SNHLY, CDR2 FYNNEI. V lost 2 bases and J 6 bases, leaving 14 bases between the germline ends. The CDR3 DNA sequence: TGTGCCAGCAGTGAATTTCAAGTAGCGTCCAATGAGCAGTTCTTC. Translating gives CASSEFQVASNEQFF.

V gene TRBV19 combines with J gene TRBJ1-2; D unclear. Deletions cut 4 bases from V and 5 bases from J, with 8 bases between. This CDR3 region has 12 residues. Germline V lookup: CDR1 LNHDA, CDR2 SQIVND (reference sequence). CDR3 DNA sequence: TGTGCCAGTAGTACCCGGGAGTATGGCTACACCTTC. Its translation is CASSTREYGYTF.

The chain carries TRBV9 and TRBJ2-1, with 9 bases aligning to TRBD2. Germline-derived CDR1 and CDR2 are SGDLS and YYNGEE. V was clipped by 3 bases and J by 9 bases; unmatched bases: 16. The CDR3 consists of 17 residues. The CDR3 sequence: CASSATPLAGRHGEQFF. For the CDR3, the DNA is TGTGCCAGCAGCGCCACCCCCCTAGCGGGACGACATGGTGAGCAGTTCTTC. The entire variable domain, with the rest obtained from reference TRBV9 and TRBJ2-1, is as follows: DSGVTQTPKHLITATGQRVTLRCSPRSGDLSVYWYQQSLDQGLQFLIQYYNGEERAKGNILERFSAQQFPDLHSELNLSSLELGDSALYFCASSATPLAGRHGEQFFGPGTRLTVL.

The CDR3 sequence is CASSPTGNYGYTF. DNA of the CDR3: TGTGCCAGCAGCCCGACAGGGAACTATGGCTACACCTTC. The gene calls are TRBV6-1 and TRBJ1-2; 7 bases are shared with TRBD1. Per the germline V gene, CDR1 is MNHNS and CDR2 is SASEGT. The J segment lost 2 bases and the V segment lost 6 bases, leaving 3 bases of the junction unmatched. This CDR3 comprises 13 residues.

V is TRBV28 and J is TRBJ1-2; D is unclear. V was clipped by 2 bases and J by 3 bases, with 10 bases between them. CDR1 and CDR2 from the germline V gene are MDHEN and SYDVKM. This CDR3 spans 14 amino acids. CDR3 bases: TGTGCCAGCAGTTTAGAGGGCGGCTACTATGGCTACACCTTC. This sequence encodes CASSLEGGYYGYTF.

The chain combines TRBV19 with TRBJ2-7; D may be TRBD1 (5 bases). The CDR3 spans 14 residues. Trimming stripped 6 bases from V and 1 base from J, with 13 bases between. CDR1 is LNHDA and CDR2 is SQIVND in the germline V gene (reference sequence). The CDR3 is CASRGQGSSYEQYF. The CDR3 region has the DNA TGTGCCAGTAGGGGGCAGGGCTCATCCTACGAGCAGTACTTC.

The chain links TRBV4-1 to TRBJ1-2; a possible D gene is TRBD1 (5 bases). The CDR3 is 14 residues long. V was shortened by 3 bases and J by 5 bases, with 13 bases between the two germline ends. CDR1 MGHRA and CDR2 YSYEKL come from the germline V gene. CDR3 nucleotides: TGCGCCAGCAGCCACCCAGGGCACAGTTATGGCTACACCTTC. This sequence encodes CASSHPGHSYGYTF.

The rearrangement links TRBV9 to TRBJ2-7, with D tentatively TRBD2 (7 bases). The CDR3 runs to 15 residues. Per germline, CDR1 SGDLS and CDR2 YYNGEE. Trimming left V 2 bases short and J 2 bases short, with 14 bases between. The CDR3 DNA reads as TGTGCCAGCAGCGTCGCGGGGGCCGTAACCTACGAGCAGTACTTC. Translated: CASSVAGAVTYEQYF.

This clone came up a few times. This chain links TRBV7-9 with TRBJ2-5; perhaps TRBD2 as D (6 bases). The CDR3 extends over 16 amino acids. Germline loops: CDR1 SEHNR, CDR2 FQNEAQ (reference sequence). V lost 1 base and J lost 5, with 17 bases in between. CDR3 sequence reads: CASSLVGGPLGETQYF. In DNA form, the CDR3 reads TGTGCCAGCAGCTTAGTCGGGGGACCTCTCGGGGAGACCCAGTACTTC.

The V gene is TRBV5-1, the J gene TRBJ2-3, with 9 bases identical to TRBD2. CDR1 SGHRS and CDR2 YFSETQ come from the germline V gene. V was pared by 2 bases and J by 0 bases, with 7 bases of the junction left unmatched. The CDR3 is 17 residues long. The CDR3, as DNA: TGCGCCAGCAGCTTCAAGCGGGGGGCATCTAGCACAGATACGCAGTATTTT. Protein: CASSFKRGASSTDTQYF.

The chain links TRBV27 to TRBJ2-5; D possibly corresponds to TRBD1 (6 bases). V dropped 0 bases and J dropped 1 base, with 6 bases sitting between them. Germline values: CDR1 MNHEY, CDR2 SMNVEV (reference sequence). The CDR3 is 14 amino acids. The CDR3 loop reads CASSLSDSQETQYF. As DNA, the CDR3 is TGTGCCAGCAGTTTATCGGACAGCCAAGAGACCCAGTACTTC.